This entry lists 10 T cell receptor beta chains sequenced from one sample in a study of shared clonotypes between healthy human individuals. Sequencing was performed with immunoSEQ multiplex PCR; in TCRdb, only in-frame clones are kept and a portion is missing. The repertoire consists of 2 million to 2.5 million clones, with just under 95% occurring once and the leading ten covering more than 0.35%. Sequenced input: naive CD4+ T cells from PBMCs. Subset specified: CD45RA+ positively selected. The receptor set was obtained from a young man in good health. Some clones in this sample may be carry-over from other donors' samples.

This sequence joins TRBV28 and TRBJ1-3, with D tentatively TRBD1 (6 bases). V dropped 5 bases and J dropped 4 bases, with 9 bases sitting between them. The CDR3 is made up of 13 amino acids. CDR1 is MDHEN, CDR2 SYDVKM, per germline. CDR3 in DNA: TGTGCCAGCAGTGCAGGGGACGGAAACACCATATATTTT. The encoded protein is CASSAGDGNTIYF. Supplemented by reference TRBV28 and TRBJ1-3, the full variable domain reads DVKVTQSSRYLVKRTGEKVFLECVQDMDHENMFWYRQDPGLGLRLIYFSYDVKMKEKGDIPEGYSVSREKKERFSLILESASTNQTSMYLCASSAGDGNTIYFGEGSWLTVV.

The V gene is TRBV28, the J gene TRBJ2-7; 12 bases match TRBD2. This CDR3 region has 17 residues. The ends lost 2 bases at V and 7 bases at J; junction bases unmatched: 12. Germline V gives CDR1 MDHEN, CDR2 SYDVKM. The CDR3: CASSLGVGLAGGGEQYF. The CDR3 region has the DNA TGTGCCAGCAGTTTAGGAGTGGGCCTAGCGGGAGGGGGTGAGCAGTACTTC.

This rearrangement joins TRBV7-3 to TRBJ2-3; 9 bases are shared with TRBD1. The J segment lost 6 bases and the V segment lost 3 bases, leaving 4 bases of the junction unmatched. CDR3 length equals 14 residues. Germline values: CDR1 SGHTA, CDR2 FQGTGA. The CDR3 loop is CASSFGTGWDTQYF. The CDR3 bases are TGTGCCAGCAGCTTTGGGACAGGGTGGGATACGCAGTATTTT.

This clone has more than one count but fewer than ten. The chain links TRBV7-3 to TRBJ2-2; D gene ambiguous. CDR3 length: 14 amino acids. Germline values: CDR1 SGHTA, CDR2 FQGTGA. The germline V and J ends were trimmed by 8 bases and 5 bases, with 15 bases remaining between them. The CDR3 loop is CASGPSRRTGELFF. CDR3 sequence (DNA): TGTGCCAGCGGCCCTAGTAGGCGGACCGGGGAGCTGTTTTTT. The full variable domain, completed using reference TRBV7-3 and TRBJ2-2, is GAGVSQTPSNKVTEKGKYVELRCDPISGHTALYWYRQSLGQGPEFLIYFQGTGAADDSGLPNDRFFAVRPEGSVSTLKIQRTERGDSAVYLCASGPSRRTGELFFGEGSRLTVL.

V is TRBV25-1 and J is TRBJ2-5, with D possibly TRBD2 on 5 matching bases. Trimming took 5 bases from V and 5 from J, leaving 21 bases between them. The CDR3 is 16 amino acids. Germline V CDR1 and CDR2: MGHDK, SYGVNS. The CDR3 spells CASSSTTSRRWETQYF. For the CDR3, the DNA is TGTGCCAGCAGTTCGACCACATCCCGGAGGTGGGAGACCCAGTACTTC.

The rearrangement links TRBV28 to TRBJ1-1, with D perhaps matching TRBD1 (5 bases). CDR1 MDHEN and CDR2 SYDVKM come from the germline V gene. The CDR3 is 15 residues long. V shed 6 bases and J shed 3 bases, with 17 bases lying between them. The CDR3 coding sequence is TGTGCCAGCAGATCACCTAGGGGCGGCCACACTGAAGCTTTCTTT. This sequence encodes CASRSPRGGHTEAFF.

This clone has only one observation. The chain joins TRBV5-4 to TRBJ2-1, with D perhaps TRBD2 (5 bases). V lost 5 bases and J lost 8, with 23 bases in between. The germline gives CDR1 SGHNT, CDR2 YYREEE (reference sequence). CDR3 length: 16 amino acids. The CDR3 sequence is CASRTGGSGYIDEQFF. The CDR3 DNA sequence: TGTGCCAGCAGGACGGGCGGGTCTGGTTATATCGATGAGCAGTTCTTC.

The CDR3 region has the DNA TGTGCCATCATCGCGGGCGATGAGCAGTTCTTC. Translating it yields CAIIAGDEQFF. The chain joins TRBV10-3 to TRBJ2-1; D is perhaps TRBD2 (5 bases). Germline V gene lookup returns CDR1 ENHRY and CDR2 SYGVKD. Trimming shortened V by 7 bases and J by 8 bases, and 9 bases separated the two germline ends. There are 11 residues in the CDR3.

J is TRBJ2-5 and V is TRBV6-1; 12 positions match TRBD1. Germline V gene data show CDR1 as MNHNS and CDR2 as SASEGT. The CDR3 is made up of 15 amino acids. J was trimmed by 5 bases and V by 6 bases; bases with no gene match: 7. The CDR3 DNA reads as TGTGCCAGCAGCACCGGGACAGGGGGCATCGAGACCCAGTACTTC. Amino acid sequence: CASSTGTGGIETQYF.

The chain uses TRBV5-6 and TRBJ1-2; D call uncertain. Trimming took off 5 bases at V and 8 bases at J, with 13 bases between the two ends. This CDR3 contains 12 residues. From germline, CDR1 is SGHDT and CDR2 YYEEEE. CDR3 sequence: CASSSWTEGYTF. The CDR3 coding sequence is TGTGCCAGCAGTTCCTGGACCGAAGGCTACACCTTC.